The 14 T cell receptor beta chains below come from one sample, sequenced in a study of blood T cell repertoires in COVID-19. Sequencing was performed with immunoSEQ multiplex PCR; in TCRdb, only in-frame clones are kept and a portion is missing. The sample shows some 290,000 clones, less than 90% of them seen only once. Material: peripheral blood. The receptors were gathered from a man in his 60s who had recovered from COVID-19.

This sequence joins TRBV4-1 and TRBJ2-3, with 10 nucleotides matching TRBD2. The V gene's germline CDR1 is MGHRA and CDR2 YSYEKL. This CDR3 region has 17 residues. V lost 0 bases, J lost 4 bases, and 7 bases stayed unmatched. Written as DNA, the CDR3 is TGCGCCAGCAGCCAAGATGGCAGCGGGGGGGCGGCAGATACGCAGTATTTT. This sequence encodes CASSQDGSGGAADTQYF.

V usage is TRBV5-6 and J usage is TRBJ1-1, with 7 bases matching TRBD1. From germline, CDR1 is SGHDT and CDR2 YYEEEE. The CDR3 loop spans 15 amino acids. J was trimmed by 4 bases and V by 4 bases; bases with no gene match: 10. The CDR3 here is CASSRTGVGGTEAFF. The CDR3 DNA reads as TGTGCCAGCAGCCGAACAGGGGTTGGTGGCACTGAAGCTTTCTTT.

The chain carries TRBV5-1 and TRBJ2-1; 8 bases match TRBD1. The CDR3 runs 15 residues. J lost 8 bases, V lost 4 bases, and 11 bases had no gene match. CDR1 SGHRS and CDR2 YFSETQ come from the germline V gene. This CDR3 reads CASSINTGGFDEQFF. The CDR3 DNA follows: TGCGCCAGCAGCATCAATACAGGGGGATTCGATGAGCAGTTCTTC. The full variable domain, its missing parts supplied by reference TRBV5-1 and TRBJ2-1, is KAGVTQTPRYLIKTRGQQVTLSCSPISGHRSVSWYQQTPGQGLQFLFEYFSETQRNKGNFPGRFSGRQFSNSRSEMNVSTLELGDSALYLCASSINTGGFDEQFFGPGTRLTVL.

The chain has TRBV27 and TRBJ2-1, with 8 bases lining up with TRBD1. The CDR3 has 12 amino acids. V shed 6 bases and J 9 bases; nucleotides not matched to a gene: 4. The germline V gene encodes CDR1 MNHEY and CDR2 SMNVEV (reference sequence). The CDR3 nucleotides read TGTGCCAGCAGAACAGGGGGAGTTGAGCAGTTCTTC. It yields the protein CASRTGGVEQFF.

The J gene is TRBJ2-3, the V gene TRBV18; 8 bases map to TRBD2. Germline lookup yields CDR1 KGHSH and CDR2 LQKENI. CDR3 size: 17 residues. After removal of 5 bases from V and 0 bases from J, the junction contained 10 bases not matched to a gene. CDR3 bases: TGTGCCAGCTCAAAAAAACAAGCGGGAGCTAGCACAGATACGCAGTATTTT. Amino acid sequence: CASSKKQAGASTDTQYF.

This clone was seen just once. The chain links TRBV5-1 to TRBJ2-3, with D perhaps TRBD2 (7 bases). Germline-derived CDR1 and CDR2 are SGHRS and YFSETQ. The CDR3 is made up of 14 amino acids. Trimming took 6 bases from V and 2 from J, leaving 13 bases between them. CDR3 sequence reads: CASKGDYTTDTQYF. CDR3 DNA: TGCGCCAGCAAGGGGGACTATACCACAGATACGCAGTATTTT. Full variable domain (rest looked up from reference TRBV5-1 and TRBJ2-3): KAGVTQTPRYLIKTRGQQVTLSCSPISGHRSVSWYQQTPGQGLQFLFEYFSETQRNKGNFPGRFSGRQFSNSRSEMNVSTLELGDSALYLCASKGDYTTDTQYFGPGTRLTVL.

The chain combines TRBV19 with TRBJ1-4; 7 bases line up with TRBD1. V lost 7 bases, J lost 5 bases, and 7 bases stayed unmatched. The CDR3 is made up of 14 amino acids. Germline V gene lookup returns CDR1 LNHDA and CDR2 SQIVND (reference sequence). For the CDR3, the DNA is TGTGCCAGTACCGCCGGGACAGCAAATGAAAAACTGTTTTTT. This encodes CASTAGTANEKLFF.

The sample holds a few counts of this clone. The chain has TRBV29-1 and TRBJ2-1, with TRBD2 matching 13 bases. The germline CDR1 and CDR2 sequences are SQVTM and ANQGSEA. The CDR3 runs to 15 residues. With 6 bases clipped from V and 10 bases from J, the junction kept 12 bases outside the gene matches. Here the CDR3 reads CSVRVGLAGAPEQFF. The CDR3 nucleotides read TGCAGCGTGAGGGTAGGACTAGCGGGAGCCCCCGAGCAGTTCTTC.

The genes are TRBV7-2 and TRBJ2-3; TRBD1 is a possible D gene (8 bases). The germline V gene has CDR1 SGHTA and CDR2 FQGNSA. V gave up 1 base and J gave up 6 bases, with 11 bases separating them. This CDR3 has 14 residues. The CDR3 region is CASSLVQGGDTQYF. CDR3 in DNA: TGTGCCAGCAGCTTAGTACAGGGGGGGGATACGCAGTATTTT.

The CDR3 DNA follows: TGTGCCAGCAGCCCAGTCCCCTCGGACAGGGTTCACGAGCAGTACTTC. Translation: CASSPVPSDRVHEQYF. J is TRBJ2-7 and V is TRBV7-6, with 8 nucleotides matching TRBD1. This CDR3 is 16 amino acids long. With V trimmed by 5 bases and J by 5 bases, 14 bases remained unmatched. Germline values: CDR1 SGHVS, CDR2 FNYEAQ.

This clone was recorded a few times. The genes are TRBV3-1 (or the pseudogene TRBV3-2) and TRBJ2-2, with D perhaps matching TRBD2 (6 bases). The germline gives CDR1 LGHDT, CDR2 YNNKEL (reference sequence). Trimming removed 1 base from V and 5 bases from J, with 20 bases in between. This CDR3 has 18 residues. The CDR3 is CASSQVYPRDFSTGELFF. The CDR3 region has the DNA TGTGCCAGCAGCCAAGTCTACCCAAGGGACTTCTCAACCGGGGAGCTGTTTTTT.

The chain joins TRBV14 to TRBJ1-2; 7 bases line up with TRBD1. From germline, CDR1 is SGHDN and CDR2 FVKESK. There are 14 residues in the CDR3. J lost 4 bases, V lost 1 base, and 3 bases had no gene match. CDR3 protein: CASSQGQGSYGYTF. CDR3 bases: TGTGCCAGCAGCCAAGGACAGGGAAGCTATGGCTACACCTTC.

The CDR3 DNA follows: TGTGCCAGCAGCCAGAGACCGGCGGATGAAAAACTGTTTTTT. This translates into CASSQRPADEKLFF. The gene calls are TRBV14 and TRBJ1-4; unclear D gene. Trimming took 3 bases from V and 6 from J, leaving 11 bases between them. The germline gives CDR1 SGHDN, CDR2 FVKESK. The CDR3 totals 14 residues.

The chain links TRBV29-1 to TRBJ1-4; TRBD1 aligns across 9 bases. Germline assignment: CDR1 SQVTM and CDR2 ANQGSEA. The CDR3 extends over 14 amino acids. V was pared by 4 bases and J by 5 bases, with 5 bases of the junction left unmatched. CDR3 region: CSVGPGTGNEKLFF. DNA for the CDR3: TGCAGCGTTGGGCCGGGGACAGGGAATGAAAAACTGTTTTTT.